The 23 T cell receptor beta chains below were found in one sample sequenced in a study of T cell responses to AZD1222 COVID-19 vaccine. Libraries were prepared by immunoSEQ multiplex PCR; TCRdb keeps only in-frame clonotypes and omits some of them. Of about 140,000 clones in the sample, approximately 91% were seen once. Specimen: peripheral blood, collected 28 days after the second AZD1222 dose. The receptors stem from an adult who received the AZD1222 COVID-19 vaccine.

The chain is built from TRBV7-6 and TRBJ1-6; TRBD1 matches 8 bases. This CDR3 has 14 residues. With 5 bases clipped from V and 9 bases from J, the junction kept 6 bases outside the gene matches. From germline, CDR1 is SGHVS and CDR2 FNYEAQ. CDR3 region: CASSPTGGSSPLHF. CDR3 bases: TGTGCCAGCAGCCCTACAGGGGGAAGTTCACCCCTCCACTTT.

This clone appeared a few times. The chain combines TRBV7-2 with TRBJ2-7; the match to TRBD2 covers 11 bases. Germline V gene lookup returns CDR1 SGHTA and CDR2 FQGNSA. The CDR3 consists of 15 residues. J was trimmed by 1 base and V by 5 bases; bases with no gene match: 4. The CDR3 loop is CASSLSGGESYEQYF. The CDR3 bases are TGTGCCAGCAGCCTTAGCGGGGGGGAGTCCTACGAGCAGTACTTC.

The chain uses TRBV19 and TRBJ2-5; perhaps TRBD2 as D (6 bases). This CDR3 contains 12 residues. Germline V gene data show CDR1 as LNHDA and CDR2 as SQIVND (reference sequence). V shed 5 bases and J shed 13 bases, with 17 bases lying between them. The CDR3 is CASSSWVGTPYF. The CDR3 DNA sequence: TGTGCCAGTAGTTCATGGGTGGGGACTCCGTACTTC.

The chain carries TRBV7-6 and TRBJ1-3, with TRBD1 identical over 8 bases. Germline V gene data show CDR1 as SGHVS and CDR2 as FNYEAQ. The CDR3 length is 16 residues. Trimming cost V 5 bases and J 1 base; bases outside gene matches: 7. The chain's CDR3 is CASSQLYRGSGNTIYF. The CDR3, as DNA: TGTGCCAGCAGCCAGCTTTACAGGGGGTCTGGAAACACCATATATTTT.

This clone was seen only a few times. The sample has other DNA sequences that encode this CDR3 too. This chain uses TRBV6-1 with TRBJ1-1; no clear D. Trimming took off 3 bases at V and 3 bases at J, with 8 bases between the two ends. CDR1 and CDR2 from the germline V gene are MNHNS and SASEGT. The CDR3 covers 13 residues. The CDR3 reads CASSDREYTEAFF. The CDR3 DNA follows: TGTGCCAGCAGTGATAGGGAGTACACTGAAGCTTTCTTT.

The chain recombines TRBV7-8 with TRBJ1-6, with 9 positions matching TRBD1. Germline loops: CDR1 SGHVS, CDR2 FQNEAQ. V was pared by 4 bases and J by 9 bases, with 4 bases of the junction left unmatched. This CDR3 is built from 14 residues. The CDR3 DNA reads as TGTGCCAGCAGCTCCGGACAGGGGAGTTCACCCCTCCACTTT. This codes for CASSSGQGSSPLHF.

The rearrangement joins TRBV29-1 to TRBJ2-7; D possibly uses TRBD1 or TRBD2 (5 bases each). From germline, CDR1 is SQVTM and CDR2 ANQGSEA. This CDR3 comprises 13 residues. Trimming removed 7 bases at V and 5 bases at J, with 18 bases between. The CDR3 region has the DNA TGCAGCGCGTGCCGGGACCCGAGGGACGAGCAGTACTTC. As protein: CSACRDPRDEQYF.

This clone was seen a handful of times. This chain joins TRBV4-2 and TRBJ1-3, with D possibly matching TRBD1 (5 bases). The germline CDR1 and CDR2 sequences are LGHNA and YNFKEQ. CDR3 length: 17 amino acids. V lost 6 bases to trimming and J lost 0 bases, with 18 bases between them. The CDR3 reads CASRPRRGPLSGNTIYF. The DNA for the CDR3 is TGTGCCAGCAGGCCGCGGAGGGGCCCCCTCTCTGGAAACACCATATATTTT.

The rearrangement joins TRBV19 to TRBJ1-5; 10 bases agree with TRBD1. This CDR3 has 18 residues. V shed 3 bases, J shed 6 bases, and the junction held 14 bases outside the gene matches. Germline CDR1 and CDR2: LNHDA and SQIVND (reference sequence). The CDR3 nucleotides read TGTGCCAGTAGTATCGGGCCGGGACAGGGGTTCGCTCGTCAGCCCCAGCATTTT. Residues: CASSIGPGQGFARQPQHF.

This clone was observed a handful of times. This rearrangement joins TRBV18 to TRBJ2-3; 7 bases fit TRBD1. V shed 0 bases and J 0 bases; nucleotides not matched to a gene: 3. Per the germline V gene, CDR1 is KGHSH and CDR2 is LQKENI. This CDR3 contains 16 residues. CDR3 amino acids: CASSPPGQDSTDTQYF. CDR3 coding DNA: TGTGCCAGCTCACCACCAGGACAGGATAGCACAGATACGCAGTATTTT.

The chain links TRBV18 to TRBJ1-1; 11 positions match TRBD1. The CDR3 totals 15 residues. The V and J ends lost 6 bases and 6 bases, in that order; junction bases with no gene match: 9. Germline CDR1 and CDR2: KGHSH and LQKENI. The CDR3 loop is CASSGYAGQGAEAFF. The CDR3 bases are TGTGCCAGCTCTGGTTACGCGGGACAGGGGGCTGAAGCTTTCTTT.

The chain joins TRBV6-5 to TRBJ1-5; TRBD1 might be the D (6 bases). V was clipped by 0 bases and J by 7 bases, with 16 bases between them. From germline, CDR1 is MNHEY and CDR2 SVGAGI. The CDR3 spans 16 residues. The CDR3, as DNA: TGTGCCAGCAGTTACTCGAGCTTGGGGGGCCGGCAGCCCCAGCATTTT. Its translation: CASSYSSLGGRQPQHF.

The rearrangement joins TRBV27 to TRBJ2-1, with D possibly being TRBD1 or TRBD2 (6 bases each). Germline V gene data show CDR1 as MNHEY and CDR2 as SMNVEV (reference sequence). V lost 4 bases, J lost 3 bases, and 13 bases lay in between. The CDR3 is 15 amino acids. CDR3 coding DNA: TGTGCCAGCAGTTCGACGGGGGCCTACTACAATGAGCAGTTCTTC. Its protein is CASSSTGAYYNEQFF.

This chain connects TRBV5-1 to TRBJ2-7; 7 positions match TRBD1. The CDR3 totals 16 residues. CDR1 and CDR2 from the germline V gene are SGHRS and YFSETQ. Germline trimming cut 0 bases from V and 3 bases from J; bases unmatched to any gene: 9. The CDR3 sequence is CASSLDFWPGGYEQYF. CDR3 DNA: TGCGCCAGCAGCTTGGATTTCTGGCCAGGGGGCTACGAGCAGTACTTC.

This clone was found a few times. The V and J genes are TRBV3-1 (or the pseudogene TRBV3-2) and TRBJ2-2, with 9 bases identical to TRBD1. The V and J ends lost 2 bases and 4 bases, in that order; junction bases with no gene match: 2. Germline V gives CDR1 LGHDT, CDR2 YNNKEL (reference sequence). The CDR3 totals 15 residues. This CDR3 reads CASSQRTGATGELFF. Here the CDR3 DNA reads TGTGCCAGCAGCCAAAGGACAGGGGCCACCGGGGAGCTGTTTTTT.

A single count supports this clone. This chain links TRBV5-4 with TRBJ2-1; 10 bases match TRBD2. Trimming cost V 2 bases and J 8 bases; bases outside gene matches: 7. Germline V lookup: CDR1 SGHNT, CDR2 YYREEE (reference sequence). The CDR3 contains 15 residues. CDR3 bases: TGTGCCAGCAGCTTAGGACCTAGCGGGGGCGATGAGCAGTTCTTC. Protein: CASSLGPSGGDEQFF.

The gene calls are TRBV11-2 and TRBJ2-1; D remains unclear. The V end lost 2 bases, the J end lost 5 bases, and 16 bases lay between the germline ends. CDR1 SGHAT and CDR2 FQNNGV come from the germline V gene. CDR3 length: 16 residues. As DNA, the CDR3 is TGTGCCAGCAGCTTATGGTCCGGCGAAGGAAACAATGAGCAGTTCTTC. Translation gives CASSLWSGEGNNEQFF.

V gene TRBV7-9 combines with J gene TRBJ1-2; tentatively, D is TRBD1 (5 bases). This CDR3 spans 13 amino acids. Germline lookup yields CDR1 SEHNR and CDR2 FQNEAQ (reference sequence). Trimming took 0 bases from V and 6 from J, leaving 8 bases between them. The CDR3 nucleotides are TGTGCCAGCAGCTTAGCAGCGGGGGATGGCTACACCTTC. Translating gives CASSLAAGDGYTF.

This clone has only a few counts. V is TRBV5-1 and J is TRBJ2-5, with a tentative D call TRBD1 (6 bases). Per germline, CDR1 SGHRS and CDR2 YFSETQ. Trimming left V 4 bases short and J 4 bases short, with 14 bases between. The CDR3 runs 14 residues. The CDR3 here is CASSQTGWGETQYF. The CDR3 nucleotides read TGCGCCAGCAGCCAAACAGGGTGGGGAGAGACCCAGTACTTC.

This clone appeared a single time. The genes are TRBV28 and TRBJ1-2; possible D gene TRBD1, 5 bases. The CDR3 is made up of 13 amino acids. The germline V and J ends were trimmed by 7 bases and 4 bases, with 13 bases remaining between them. Germline lookup yields CDR1 MDHEN and CDR2 SYDVKM. This CDR3 is CASTAVTAYGYTF. The CDR3 DNA reads TGTGCCAGCACCGCAGTGACAGCCTATGGCTACACCTTC.

This clone was counted once. The J gene is TRBJ1-2, the V gene TRBV28; D remains ambiguous. CDR1 and CDR2 (germline): MDHEN, SYDVKM. V lost 6 bases and J 0 bases, leaving 14 bases between the germline ends. This CDR3 is built from 15 residues. CDR3 residues: CASRGTATANYGYTF. CDR3 in DNA: TGTGCCAGCAGGGGTACAGCGACTGCTAACTATGGCTACACCTTC.

The chain combines TRBV6-6 with TRBJ2-1; possibly TRBD2 for D (6 bases). CDR3 length: 15 amino acids. V lost 6 bases to trimming and J lost 0 bases, with 12 bases between them. Germline V CDR1 and CDR2: MNHNY, SVGAGI (reference sequence). CDR3 in DNA: TGTGCCAGCAGCCGTAGCGGTAGCTCCTACAATGAGCAGTTCTTC. It translates to CASSRSGSSYNEQFF.

V is TRBV7-2 and J is TRBJ1-5; D ambiguous. Germline V gives CDR1 SGHTA, CDR2 FQGNSA. V lost 0 bases and J 3 bases, leaving 9 bases between the germline ends. This CDR3 is built from 15 residues. The CDR3: CASSLAGSFNQPQHF. Here the CDR3 DNA reads TGTGCCAGCAGCTTAGCGGGAAGCTTCAATCAGCCCCAGCATTTT.